This T cell receptor (beta chain) was recovered during a study of T cell repertoires and HLA-DP antigens. Study information: In vitro CD4+ alloreactivity was against HeLa-presented HLA-DP.

CD4+ T cells were isolated untouched, approximately 98% pure. The germline V gene has CDR1 SGHVS and CDR2 FQNEAQ. The CDR3 has 16 amino acids. V lost 5 bases to trimming and J lost 4 bases, with 18 bases between them. To note about this clone: Antigen: not known.

The primer mix covered 54 TRBV segments and 13 TRBJ segments. Method: immunoSEQ multiplex PCR; TCRdb's copy keeps in-frame clones and lacks some. The table lists about 73,000 clones, 80% of them singletons. The specimen was CD4+ T cells from PBMCs. V is TRBV7-8 and J is TRBJ1-5, with D tentatively TRBD1 (6 bases). This TCR came from a man between 60 and 75 years old in good health and CMV-seronegative. DNA for the CDR3: TGTGCCAGCAGCCCAACCCTCCGGGACACAAATCAGCCCCAGCATTTT. This codes for CASSPTLRDTNQPQHF.